The 5 T cell receptor beta chains listed next were all sequenced from one sample in a study of T cell responses to AZD1222 COVID-19 vaccine. The method was immunoSEQ multiplex PCR; TCRdb's version includes in-frame clones alone and lacks a portion of them. This table holds about 120,000 clones, roughly 90% found once. Sequenced material: peripheral blood, taken on day 0 of AZD1222 vaccination. These receptors all stem from an adult in good health.

This chain uses TRBV27 with TRBJ2-3; tentatively, D is TRBD2 (6 bases). Trimming pared 1 base from V and 3 bases from J, leaving 11 bases between. The CDR3 is 15 amino acids. CDR1 and CDR2 (germline): MNHEY, SMNVEV (reference sequence). Here the CDR3 DNA reads TGTGCCAGCAGTTTATATCCGGGAGCGACAGATACGCAGTATTTT. It specifies CASSLYPGATDTQYF.

CDR3 loop: CSAEGRYEQYF. CDR3 in DNA: TGCAGTGCTGAGGGCCGGTACGAGCAGTACTTC. The rearrangement links TRBV20-1 to TRBJ2-7; the D gene is possibly TRBD2 (5 bases). V lost 5 bases and J 4 bases, leaving 9 bases between the germline ends. From germline, CDR1 is DFQATT and CDR2 SNEGSKA (reference sequence). The CDR3 covers 11 residues.

The rearrangement joins TRBV19 to TRBJ1-1; D may be TRBD1 (6 bases). The CDR3 sequence is 18 residues long. V dropped 8 bases and J dropped 5 bases, with 30 bases sitting between them. Germline assignment: CDR1 LNHDA and CDR2 SQIVND (reference sequence). The DNA of the CDR3 is TGTGCCAGTCCCGTAATCCCGGGACAAAATTCCGGGGGTACTGAAGCTTTCTTT. Its translation is CASPVIPGQNSGGTEAFF.

The DNA of the CDR3 is TGTGCCAGCAGCCAAGGATTCGACAGGGGGAATAATGAAAAACTGTTTTTT. It is translated as CASSQGFDRGNNEKLFF. The chain carries TRBV14 and TRBJ1-4, with 9 bases fitting TRBD1. The ends lost 1 base at V and 4 bases at J; junction bases unmatched: 7. CDR3 length equals 17 residues. The germline V gene has CDR1 SGHDN and CDR2 FVKESK.

This clone was seen just once. This chain connects TRBV5-1 to TRBJ2-1; 8 bases are a match to TRBD1. The length of the CDR3 is 13 residues. Trimming cost V 4 bases and J 8 bases; bases outside gene matches: 5. The germline V gene has CDR1 SGHRS and CDR2 YFSETQ. The CDR3 sequence: CASSPGQVDEQFF. CDR3 sequence (DNA): TGCGCCAGCAGCCCGGGACAGGTCGATGAGCAGTTCTTC.